These T cell receptor beta chains were read from a single sample in a study of blood T cell repertoires in COVID-19. The repertoire was sequenced with immunoSEQ multiplex PCR; TCRdb's copy has only in-frame clones and lacks some. The sample records 100,000 to 120,000 clones, 88% being singletons. Sequencing was performed on peripheral blood. Source of these receptors: a woman aged 70-85 years who had recovered from COVID-19. Both conserved end residues are trimmed from each CDR3. Each record gives: V gene, CDR3 length, clone size, J gene, CDR3 protein. Clone size appears in some rows only: once, few, many, or a class for an expanded clone.

v_call: TRBV9
cdr3_length: 14
clone_size: NA
j_call: TRBJ2-7
cdr3_aa: ASSLGTGDYSYEQY

v_call: TRBV18
cdr3_length: 12
clone_size: once
j_call: TRBJ2-3
cdr3_aa: ASSPPSRTDTQY

v_call: TRBV30
cdr3_length: 12
clone_size: once
j_call: TRBJ1-4
cdr3_aa: AWSVGTVNEKLF

v_call: TRBV28
cdr3_length: 13
clone_size: NA
j_call: TRBJ2-1
cdr3_aa: ASRYYSGRAGEQF

v_call: TRBV20-1
cdr3_length: 14
clone_size: NA
j_call: TRBJ1-4
cdr3_aa: SASGAPGGSNEKLF

v_call: TRBV3-1/TRBV3-2
cdr3_length: 10
clone_size: once
j_call: TRBJ2-4
cdr3_aa: ASSELAGIQY

v_call: TRBV7-2
cdr3_length: 12
clone_size: NA
j_call: TRBJ1-5
cdr3_aa: ASSLYRGGQPQH

v_call: TRBV21-1
cdr3_length: 14
clone_size: NA
j_call: TRBJ1-5
cdr3_aa: ATTNGGPRSNQPQH

v_call: TRBV9
cdr3_length: 14
clone_size: NA
j_call: TRBJ2-5
cdr3_aa: ASSLEGGDYQETQY

v_call: TRBV18
cdr3_length: 14
clone_size: few
j_call: TRBJ1-5
cdr3_aa: ASSASGVARNQPQH

v_call: TRBV11-2
cdr3_length: 16
clone_size: NA
j_call: TRBJ2-3
cdr3_aa: ASSLVGSGRGTTDTQY

v_call: TRBV5-1
cdr3_length: 12
clone_size: NA
j_call: TRBJ2-3
cdr3_aa: ASTRGGGTDTQY

v_call: TRBV11-3
cdr3_length: 13
clone_size: NA
j_call: TRBJ2-2
cdr3_aa: ASSLRTGGPGELF

v_call: TRBV5-1
cdr3_length: 12
clone_size: NA
j_call: TRBJ2-5
cdr3_aa: ASSKDGRGETQY

v_call: TRBV28
cdr3_length: 13
clone_size: NA
j_call: TRBJ2-7
cdr3_aa: ASSLIAGGPYEQY

v_call: TRBV19
cdr3_length: 14
clone_size: NA
j_call: TRBJ1-4
cdr3_aa: ASSIGGPEMGEKLF

v_call: TRBV5-1
cdr3_length: 11
clone_size: few
j_call: TRBJ1-1
cdr3_aa: ASSIQANTEAF

v_call: TRBV5-1
cdr3_length: 12
clone_size: NA
j_call: TRBJ1-1
cdr3_aa: ASSLRDRGSEAF

v_call: TRBV7-2
cdr3_length: 12
clone_size: NA
j_call: TRBJ1-5
cdr3_aa: ASSLDSSNQPQH

v_call: TRBV6-6
cdr3_length: 13
clone_size: NA
j_call: TRBJ2-2
cdr3_aa: ASSPGTPNTGELF